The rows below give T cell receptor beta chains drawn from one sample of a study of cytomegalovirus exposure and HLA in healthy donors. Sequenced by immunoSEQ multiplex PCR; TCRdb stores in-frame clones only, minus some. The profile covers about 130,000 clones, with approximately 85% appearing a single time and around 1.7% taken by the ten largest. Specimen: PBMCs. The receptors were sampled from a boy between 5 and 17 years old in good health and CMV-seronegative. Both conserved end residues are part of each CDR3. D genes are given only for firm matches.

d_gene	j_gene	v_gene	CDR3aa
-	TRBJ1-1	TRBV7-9	CSSSFRRCEAFF
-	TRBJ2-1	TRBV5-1	CASSLVQGQQNEQFF
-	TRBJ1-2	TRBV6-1	CASSDQSGGAGPYGYTF
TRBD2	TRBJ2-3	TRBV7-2	CASSRTSSSADTQYF
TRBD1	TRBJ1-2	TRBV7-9	CASSFLDRGVYGYTF
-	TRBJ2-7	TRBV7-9	CASSDRSYEQYF
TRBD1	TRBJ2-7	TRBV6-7	CASSPNQGAFYYEQYF
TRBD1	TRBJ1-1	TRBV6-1	CASSEGGQVSVRNTEAFF
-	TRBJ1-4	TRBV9	CASSVSSATNEKLFF
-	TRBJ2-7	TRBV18	CASSPPHGYEQYF